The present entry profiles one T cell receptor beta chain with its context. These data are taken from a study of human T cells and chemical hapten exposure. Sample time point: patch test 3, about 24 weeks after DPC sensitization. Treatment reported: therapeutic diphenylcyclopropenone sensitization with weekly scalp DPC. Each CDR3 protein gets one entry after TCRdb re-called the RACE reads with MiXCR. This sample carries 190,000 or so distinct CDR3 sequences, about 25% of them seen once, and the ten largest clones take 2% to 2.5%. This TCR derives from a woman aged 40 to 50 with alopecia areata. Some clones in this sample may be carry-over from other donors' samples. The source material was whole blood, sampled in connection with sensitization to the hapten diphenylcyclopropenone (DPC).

In DNA, the CDR3 is TGTGCCAGCAGTTTCTGGACACTAAATTCACCCCTCCACTTT. Its protein product is CASSFWTLNSPLHF. The chain is built from TRBV12-3 or TRBV12-4 and TRBJ1-6, with D perhaps matching TRBD1 (5 bases). Between the trimmed V and J ends, which lost 3 bases and 7 bases, there was a span of 10 bases. The CDR3 extends over 14 amino acids.